This is a list of T cell receptor beta chains from one sample in a study of blood T cell repertoires in COVID-19. Profiled with immunoSEQ multiplex PCR; TCRdb holds only in-frame clones, not every one. The repertoire has some 39,000 clones, 80% to 90% of them found once; the top ten carry about 5%. Sequences were obtained from peripheral blood. The receptors originated from a middle-aged man with active COVID-19. CDR3s leave out the opening cysteine and the closing phenylalanine or tryptophan. Each record gives: clone size, V gene, CDR3 protein. A row's size may be missing; if present it is once, few, many or a size class.

clone_size: -
v_call: TRBV3-1/TRBV3-2
cdr3_aa: ASSRTGSGNTIY

clone_size: -
v_call: TRBV7-9
cdr3_aa: ASSPNRGESYEQY

clone_size: once
v_call: TRBV5-1
cdr3_aa: ASRSATNEKLF

clone_size: -
v_call: TRBV7-9
cdr3_aa: ASSGSGTGYSNEQF

clone_size: -
v_call: TRBV5-4
cdr3_aa: ASSLREEDTQY

clone_size: -
v_call: TRBV2
cdr3_aa: ASMTGPGNTIY

clone_size: -
v_call: TRBV2
cdr3_aa: ASSADTRDYEQY

clone_size: -
v_call: TRBV27
cdr3_aa: ASRFQGFDNSPLH

clone_size: -
v_call: TRBV5-1
cdr3_aa: ASSFMWEGLNEQY

clone_size: -
v_call: TRBV23-1
cdr3_aa: ASPKRRGGNQPQH

clone_size: -
v_call: TRBV14
cdr3_aa: ASSQDSRLGEETQY

clone_size: -
v_call: TRBV28
cdr3_aa: ASSFAGADSYGYT

clone_size: few
v_call: TRBV5-6
cdr3_aa: ASSWIGQSNEKLF

clone_size: -
v_call: TRBV7-9
cdr3_aa: ASSLMALTGELF

clone_size: -
v_call: TRBV3-1/TRBV3-2
cdr3_aa: ASSPGVEGHGYT

clone_size: -
v_call: TRBV5-1
cdr3_aa: ASSLAKGYGMNTEAF

clone_size: -
v_call: TRBV10-2
cdr3_aa: ASSERGGSVEQY

clone_size: -
v_call: TRBV28
cdr3_aa: ASSYIPDTIY

clone_size: -
v_call: TRBV27
cdr3_aa: AIGTAYGYT

clone_size: few
v_call: TRBV19
cdr3_aa: ASSSQGATEAF

clone_size: -
v_call: TRBV27
cdr3_aa: ASSRGLAIDDEQF

clone_size: -
v_call: TRBV5-1
cdr3_aa: ASSWGLAGDWSGELF

clone_size: -
v_call: TRBV7-8
cdr3_aa: ASSLVTGGAAQAF

clone_size: -
v_call: TRBV7-8
cdr3_aa: ASSSQGGRGTQY

clone_size: -
v_call: TRBV7-6
cdr3_aa: ASSRGLAGPGNNEQF

clone_size: once
v_call: TRBV28
cdr3_aa: ASSPSGSGREQF

clone_size: -
v_call: TRBV4-1
cdr3_aa: ASSQVKGGTQY